One sample yielded the 30 T cell receptor beta chains listed below, sequenced in a study of neurological immune-mediated disorders (dated by TCRdb to the late 2010s). The sample's time point label is to be understood as: technical triplicate 2. Library generation was performed with 5' RACE. The sequencer was an Illumina HiSeq 2500. TCRdb reprocessed the public reads (quality trimming at Q25 with fastp, clone calling with MiXCR) and kept in-frame beta chains. Every entry covers one CDR3 protein and lists the most common genes and DNA from its rows. For this sample the table gives about 59,000 distinct CDR3 sequences, of which around 24% were detected only once. The top ten constitute about 4.6% of the sample. Specimen: PBMCs. Every receptor here comes from a man aged 55-75 years with HTLV-1-associated myelopathy (HAM/TSP).

The table lists this clonotype with many counts. This rearrangement joins TRBV20-1 to TRBJ2-3; tentative D call: TRBD1 (5 bases). The CDR3 covers 14 residues. V shed 5 bases and J shed 0 bases, with 12 bases lying between them. The germline V gene encodes CDR1 DFQATT and CDR2 SNEGSKA (reference sequence). CDR3 in amino acids: CSAFDRKSTDTQYF. CDR3 sequence (DNA): TGCAGTGCTTTCGACAGAAAAAGCACAGATACGCAGTATTTT.

This clonotype was detected many times. This chain links TRBV20-1 with TRBJ2-5, with 11 bases lining up with TRBD2. From germline, CDR1 is DFQATT and CDR2 SNEGSKA (reference sequence). CDR3 length equals 18 residues. V trimming: 0 bases; J trimming: 5 bases; junction bases outside the gene matches: 14. The CDR3 region is CSARDRLAGTTRQETQYF. The CDR3 DNA reads TGCAGTGCTAGAGATAGACTAGCGGGGACAACTAGGCAGGAGACCCAGTACTTC.

The chain recombines TRBV27 with TRBJ2-7; TRBD1 aligns across 8 bases. Germline V gene data show CDR1 as MNHEY and CDR2 as SMNVEV (reference sequence). The V gene end was trimmed by 5 bases and the J gene end by 0 bases; junction bases not matched to a gene: 3. The CDR3 totals 14 residues. CDR3 region: CASSQQGGSYEQYF. The CDR3 DNA sequence: TGTGCCAGCAGTCAACAGGGGGGCTCCTACGAGCAGTACTTC.

This chain connects TRBV2 to TRBJ2-1, with 8 bases that match TRBD2. Germline values: CDR1 SNHLY, CDR2 FYNNEI. The CDR3 sequence is 11 residues long. The V segment lost 3 bases and the J segment 12 bases; nucleotides outside the gene matches: 1. CDR3 sequence reads: CASSDSGAQFF. The CDR3 nucleotides read TGTGCCAGCAGTGATAGCGGGGCGCAGTTCTTC. Based on the CDR3 plus reference TRBV2 and TRBJ2-1, the full variable domain is EPEVTQTPSHQVTQMGQEVILRCVPISNHLYFYWYRQILGQKVEFLVSFYNNEISEKSEIFDDQFSVERPDGSNFTLKIRSTKLEDSAMYFCASSDSGAQFFGPGTRLTVL.

At least ten counts were recorded for this clonotype. The rearrangement links TRBV28 to TRBJ2-7, with 10 bases fitting TRBD1. The CDR3 runs 15 residues. The germline gives CDR1 MDHEN, CDR2 SYDVKM. V shed 7 bases and J 5 bases; nucleotides not matched to a gene: 11. In DNA form, the CDR3 reads TGTGCCAGCATCCCTAAAGGGACAGGGGTCCACGAGCAGTACTTC. It yields the protein CASIPKGTGVHEQYF.

This clonotype appeared many times. The chain is built from TRBV29-1 and TRBJ2-7; the match to TRBD1 covers 7 bases. The V gene end was trimmed by 7 bases and the J gene end by 3 bases; junction bases not matched to a gene: 9. The germline CDR1 and CDR2 sequences are SQVTM and ANQGSEA. This CDR3 has 13 residues. CDR3 nucleotide sequence: TGCAGCGCTACTACAGGGGTAGTCTACGAGCAGTACTTC. Translated: CSATTGVVYEQYF.

This clonotype ranks as medium-sized. The chain combines TRBV5-6 with TRBJ2-5, with 8 bases aligning to TRBD1. This CDR3 has 14 amino acids. Germline lookup yields CDR1 SGHDT and CDR2 YYEEEE. V lost 4 bases to trimming and J lost 3 bases; unmatched junction nucleotides: 5. The CDR3 sequence is CASSLLTGEETQYF. The CDR3 region has the DNA TGTGCCAGCAGCCTCCTGACAGGGGAAGAGACCCAGTACTTC.

This clonotype was recorded at least ten times. CDR3 in amino acids: CASNPSGTAFNYGYTF. DNA of the CDR3: TGTGCCAGCAACCCGTCCGGGACAGCCTTTAACTATGGCTACACCTTC. The chain uses TRBV28 and TRBJ1-2; 7 nucleotides match TRBD1. The CDR3 is made up of 16 amino acids. The J segment lost 1 base and the V segment lost 7 bases, leaving 12 bases of the junction unmatched. In germline, CDR1 is MDHEN, CDR2 SYDVKM.

The gene calls are TRBV21-1 and TRBJ2-7. TRBV21-1 is recorded as a pseudogene. CDR3 size: 12 residues. The CDR3 DNA follows: TGTGCCAGCAGCAAAGACAGCTACGAGCAGTACTTC. Protein product: CASSKDSYEQYF.

The V call is TRBV29-1, the J call TRBJ2-1, with 10 positions matching TRBD2. The length of the CDR3 is 14 residues. Germline assignment: CDR1 SQVTM and CDR2 ANQGSEA. Unmatched junction bases numbered 2, after V lost 3 bases and J lost 3 bases. The CDR3 loop is CSVDASGGYNEQFF. In DNA form, the CDR3 reads TGCAGCGTTGACGCTAGCGGGGGCTACAATGAGCAGTTCTTC.

This clonotype was counted ten times or more. V and J are TRBV5-1 and TRBJ1-1; a weak D match, TRBD1 (5 bases). Trimming removed 4 bases at V and 4 bases at J, with 17 bases between. The length of the CDR3 is 15 residues. Germline V gives CDR1 SGHRS, CDR2 YFSETQ. CDR3: CASSGGYGVFTEAFF. The CDR3 nucleotides are TGCGCCAGCAGCGGGGGATACGGTGTTTTCACTGAAGCTTTCTTT.

The genes are TRBV11-3 and TRBJ2-2; D perhaps matches TRBD1 (5 bases). The CDR3 totals 15 residues. Germline V gene data show CDR1 as SGHNT and CDR2 as YENEEA. V lost 1 base and J lost 2, with 8 bases in between. CDR3 in DNA: TGTGCCAGCAGCTTAGGGCAGGGCAACACCGGGGAGCTGTTTTTT. It translates to CASSLGQGNTGELFF.

This clonotype was observed many times. This sequence joins TRBV5-1 and TRBJ1-5, with TRBD1 matching over 8 bases. With V trimmed by 6 bases and J by 5 bases, 4 bases remained unmatched. The germline CDR1 and CDR2 sequences are SGHRS and YFSETQ. CDR3 length: 13 amino acids. In DNA, the CDR3 is TGCGCCAGCACCCGACAGGGGCATCAGCCCCAGCATTTT. Its protein is CASTRQGHQPQHF.

The CDR3 sequence: CSVEKYGRGNEQFF. As DNA, the CDR3 is TGCAGCGTTGAAAAGTACGGGAGAGGGAATGAGCAGTTCTTC. The chain employs TRBV29-1 and TRBJ2-1; tentative D call: TRBD2 (6 bases). This CDR3 has 14 amino acids. The germline V gene has CDR1 SQVTM and CDR2 ANQGSEA. Trimming cost V 2 bases and J 7 bases, with 15 bases left between them.

Worth noting for this clonotype: One junction end does not reproduce the germline sequence, and a read error may be involved. The rearrangement links TRBV20-1 to TRBJ1-4; D not certain. The CDR3 extends over 14 amino acids. CDR1 and CDR2 (germline): DFQATT, SNEGSKA (reference sequence). CDR3 nucleotides: TGCAGTACTAGTCCGATAGGAGCTAATGAAAAACTGTTTTTT. Protein product: CSTSPIGANEKLFF.

The sample holds many counts of this clonotype. The chain carries TRBV28 and TRBJ2-1, with a tentative D call TRBD2 (5 bases). Germline lookup yields CDR1 MDHEN and CDR2 SYDVKM. CDR3 size: 13 residues. V gave up 6 bases and J gave up 7 bases, with 13 bases separating them. CDR3 residues: CASRRGGKNEQFF. The CDR3 bases are TGTGCCAGCAGGCGCGGAGGTAAGAATGAGCAGTTCTTC.

Many counts were recorded for this clonotype. This chain links TRBV7-2 with TRBJ2-7; D remains ambiguous. Trimming took off 2 bases at V and 0 bases at J, with 11 bases between the two ends. Germline lookup yields CDR1 SGHTA and CDR2 FQGNSA. CDR3 size: 15 residues. The CDR3 here is CASSLYARSSYEQYF. The DNA of the CDR3 is TGTGCCAGCAGCTTATACGCGAGGAGCTCCTACGAGCAGTACTTC.

The sample holds many counts of this clonotype. This chain links TRBV21-1 with TRBJ1-2; TRBD1 reflects the table's D call only, with no check against the DNA. TRBV21-1 is labeled a pseudogene. This CDR3 spans 15 amino acids. CDR3 in DNA: TGTGCCAGCAGCAAAGATGGCATCCCGGACTATGGCTACACCTTC. Translation: CASSKDGIPDYGYTF.

This clonotype was seen many times. This chain connects TRBV5-1 to TRBJ1-4, with D unclear. The CDR3 spans 15 residues. Between the trimmed V and J ends, which lost 2 bases and 3 bases, there was a span of 11 bases. Germline V gene data show CDR1 as SGHRS and CDR2 as YFSETQ. The CDR3 loop is CASSLRAAPNEKLFF. In DNA form, the CDR3 reads TGCGCCAGCAGCTTAAGGGCCGCCCCTAATGAAAAACTGTTTTTT.

This clonotype showed up many times. The V call is TRBV27, the J call TRBJ2-7; possibly TRBD1 for D (7 bases). The CDR3 consists of 14 residues. Looked up from germline, CDR1 is MNHEY and CDR2 is SMNVEV (reference sequence). V was clipped by 3 bases and J by 7 bases, with 16 bases between them. CDR3 in DNA: TGTGCCAGCAGTTTGACAGGGAGGCTTGGGGAGCAGTACTTC. Residues: CASSLTGRLGEQYF.

This clonotype appeared once. This may stem from a read error, because a much larger clone lies one nucleotide away. The chain couples TRBV19 to TRBJ1-2, with D tentatively TRBD1 (6 bases). CDR1 is LNHDA, CDR2 SQIVND, per germline (reference sequence). The CDR3 has 15 residues. The CDR3 region has the DNA TGTGACAGTAGTGAAAACCGTGGGACACTTCATGGCTACACCTTC. This gives the protein CDSSENRGTLHGYTF.

The chain links TRBV5-5 to TRBJ2-1; 13 nucleotides match TRBD2. This CDR3 is built from 16 residues. J was trimmed by 5 bases and V by 4 bases; bases with no gene match: 6. Germline lookup yields CDR1 SGHKS and CDR2 YYEKEE (reference sequence). The CDR3 nucleotides are TGTGCCAGCAGCGGATATGGGACTAGCGGGGACAATGAGCAGTTCTTC. As protein: CASSGYGTSGDNEQFF.

This clonotype was recorded many times. The chain joins TRBV5-1 to TRBJ1-4; 7 nucleotides agree with TRBD1. The V and J ends lost 1 base and 0 bases, in that order; junction bases with no gene match: 12. There are 19 residues in the CDR3. Per germline, CDR1 SGHRS and CDR2 YFSETQ. The CDR3 loop is CASSLYGTDTTATNEKLFF. The CDR3 DNA is TGCGCCAGCAGCTTGTACGGGACAGATACTACTGCAACTAATGAAAAACTGTTTTTT.

The count of this clonotype is one. The V call is TRBV20-1, the J call TRBJ1-1; 8 bases agree with TRBD1. The junction had 14 bases not matched to a gene; V was cut back by 5 bases and J by 0 bases. The germline V gene has CDR1 DFQATT and CDR2 SNEGSKA (reference sequence). The CDR3 has 17 residues. The DNA of the CDR3 is TGCAGTGCTGGCTCCGGGACAGGCTCCAGCATGAACACTGAAGCTTTCTTT. This codes for CSAGSGTGSSMNTEAFF.

This clonotype occurred once. V gene TRBV10-3 combines with J gene TRBJ1-1; D not resolved. Germline-derived CDR1 and CDR2 are ENHRY and SYGVKD. This CDR3 has 13 residues. Between the trimmed V and J ends, which lost 0 bases and 12 bases, there was a span of 14 bases. CDR3 sequence (DNA): TGTGCCATCAGTGAGTCGATGACCACGCGGACTTTCTTT. Protein product: CAISESMTTRTFF.

This clonotype occurred many times. The chain links TRBV7-3 to TRBJ2-2; D is unresolved. The CDR3 covers 13 residues. The germline V gene encodes CDR1 SGHTA and CDR2 FQGTGA. V was pared by 4 bases and J by 6 bases, with 9 bases between. CDR3 sequence (DNA): TGTGCCAGCAGCTCAGTCGGTTCCGGGGAGCTGTTTTTT. This translates into CASSSVGSGELFF.

This clonotype was recorded many times. The chain couples TRBV5-1 to TRBJ2-1; 7 nucleotides agree with TRBD1. The CDR3 length is 13 residues. The V segment lost 0 bases and the J segment 8 bases; nucleotides outside the gene matches: 2. Germline V gene sequence: CDR1 SGHRS, CDR2 YFSETQ. The CDR3 spells CASSLDDRDEQFF. Here the CDR3 DNA reads TGCGCCAGCAGCTTGGATGACAGGGATGAGCAGTTCTTC. Looking up the rest from reference TRBV5-1 and TRBJ2-1 gives the full variable domain: KAGVTQTPRYLIKTRGQQVTLSCSPISGHRSVSWYQQTPGQGLQFLFEYFSETQRNKGNFPGRFSGRQFSNSRSEMNVSTLELGDSALYLCASSLDDRDEQFFGPGTRLTVL.

The V call is TRBV28, the J call TRBJ1-1; 7 bases fit TRBD1. The ends lost 3 bases at V and 6 bases at J; junction bases unmatched: 7. The CDR3 has 14 amino acids. The germline CDR1 and CDR2 sequences are MDHEN and SYDVKM. CDR3 protein: CASSFQGGLAEAFF. CDR3 DNA sequence: TGTGCCAGCAGTTTCCAAGGGGGCCTCGCTGAAGCTTTCTTT.

Concerning this clonotype: At one end the junction does not follow the germline gene, possibly because of a read error. The chain is built from TRBV7-3 and TRBJ2-1, with D perhaps TRBD2 (6 bases). The CDR3 spans 12 residues. Germline values: CDR1 SGHTA, CDR2 FQGTGA. CDR3 DNA: TGTGTCAGCAGCTTATTACGGGGGGAGCAGTTCTTC. It yields the protein CVSSLLRGEQFF.

The sample holds many counts of this clonotype. This rearrangement joins TRBV28 to TRBJ2-5; the D call may be TRBD1 or TRBD2 (7 bases each). There are 15 residues in the CDR3. The V and J ends lost 5 bases and 5 bases respectively, with 18 bases between them. Germline V gene data show CDR1 as MDHEN and CDR2 as SYDVKM. In DNA, the CDR3 is TGTGCCAGCAGTAATGCCAGGGGGAGGGTGGAGACCCAGTACTTC. Its translation is CASSNARGRVETQYF. Variable domain in full (rest from reference TRBV28 and TRBJ2-5): DVKVTQSSRYLVKRTGEKVFLECVQDMDHENMFWYRQDPGLGLRLIYFSYDVKMKEKGDIPEGYSVSREKKERFSLILESASTNQTSMYLCASSNARGRVETQYFGPGTRLLVL.